This TCR beta chain emerged from a study of T-cell reconstitution after alpha-beta-depleted transplantation in children. This clonotype appeared many times. Its antigen is unknown. V lost 5 bases and J lost 1; bases outside the gene matches: 3. The CDR3 is made up of 14 amino acids. CDR1 is MNHEY and CDR2 is SMNVEV in the germline V gene (reference sequence). A library of TCRbeta sequences, prepared with unique molecular identifiers, was generated. TCRdb fed the PCR reads into MiXCR, producing one record per CDR3 protein. The sample has around 16,000 distinct CDR3 sequences; approximately 5.3% are singletons. Findings and caveats of the study: A year had passed since transplant, and T-cell counts and diversity by then came mostly from newly produced T cells. Alpha-beta T cells present about two months after transplant were reported to originate from several hundred expanded graft clones.

The V gene is TRBV27, the J gene TRBJ2-5; 8 nucleotides agree with TRBD1. This specimen consisted of PBMCs, obtained before TCRalphabeta/CD19-depleted stem cell transplant. This clonotype was sampled from a boy aged 5-17 years with acute lymphoblastic leukemia, due to receive a stem cell transplant. The CDR3 nucleotides are TGTGCCAGCAGTGGACAGGGTCCCCAAGAGACCCAGTACTTC. It codes for CASSGQGPQETQYF.